Each of the 10 T cell receptor beta chains below was sequenced from the same sample in a study of T cells in Graves' hyperthyroidism and ophthalmopathy. RNA transcripts served as the template for amplifying TCR beta CDR3 regions. Using the HTBI primer set, a first-round RT-PCR was run on the TCR CDR3. MiXCR was run by TCRdb on the multiplex PCR reads, yielding one entry per CDR3 protein. The data show about 330,000 distinct CDR3 sequences, with 12% to 15% seen just once and roughly 33% held by the top ten. The sample was blood. Every receptor here comes from a woman between 35 and 50 years old with Graves' ophthalmopathy.

This clonotype was found many times. The rearrangement links TRBV15 to TRBJ1-1; TRBD1 aligns across 10 bases. The CDR3 runs 16 residues. The germline gives CDR1 LNHNV, CDR2 YYDKDF (reference sequence). V lost 3 bases to trimming and J lost 0 bases; unmatched junction nucleotides: 4. The CDR3, as DNA: TGTGCCACCAGCAGTGACAGGGGGCCCGTGAACACTGAAGCTTTCTTT. It is translated as CATSSDRGPVNTEAFF.

This clonotype was seen repeatedly, ten times or more. The V and J genes are TRBV18 and TRBJ1-5; 10 bases map to TRBD1. Germline CDR1 and CDR2: KGHSH and LQKENI. V shed 5 bases, J shed 7 bases, and the junction held 11 bases outside the gene matches. This CDR3 has 16 amino acids. The CDR3 spells CASSSSTGGTGQPQHF. CDR3 nucleotides: TGTGCCAGCTCATCGTCGACAGGGGGCACAGGGCAGCCCCAGCATTTT. The complete variable domain, with remaining parts taken from reference TRBV18 and TRBJ1-5, reads NAGVMQNPRHLVRRRGQEARLRCSPMKGHSHVYWYRQLPEEGLKFMVYLQKENIIDESGMPKERFSAEFPKEGPSILRIQQVVRGDSAAYFCASSSSTGGTGQPQHFGDGTRLSIL.

This clonotype was counted between two and nine times. This chain joins TRBV5-6 and TRBJ1-2; weak D call: TRBD1 (6 bases). The CDR3 runs 13 residues. CDR1 SGHDT and CDR2 YYEEEE come from the germline V gene. V lost 0 bases and J 6 bases, leaving 9 bases between the germline ends. The CDR3 sequence is CASSLGRGDGYTF. The DNA of the CDR3 is TGTGCCAGCAGCTTGGGCAGGGGAGATGGCTACACCTTC.

The chain combines TRBV7-8 with TRBJ2-2; D may be TRBD1 or TRBD2 (6 bases each). Germline-derived CDR1 and CDR2 are SGHVS and FQNEAQ. V was cut by 2 bases and J by 2 bases, with 21 bases left in between. This CDR3 is built from 19 residues. CDR3 sequence: CASSLTPRTTGTNTGELFF. DNA of the CDR3: TGTGCCAGCAGCTTAACCCCGCGGACTACAGGGACCAACACCGGGGAGCTGTTTTTT. Full variable domain (remainder filled in from reference TRBV7-8 and TRBJ2-2): GAGVSQSPRYKVAKRGQDVALRCDPISGHVSLFWYQQALGQGPEFLTYFQNEAQLDKSGLPSDRFFAERPEGSVSTLKIQRTQQEDSAVYLCASSLTPRTTGTNTGELFFGEGSRLTVL.

The chain combines TRBV6-5 with TRBJ2-1, with no clear D. CDR3 length: 13 residues. Per the germline V gene, CDR1 is MNHEY and CDR2 is SVGAGI. Trimming stripped 2 bases from V and 4 bases from J, with 6 bases between. Written as DNA, the CDR3 is TGTGCCAGCAGTTACGACCCTTACAATGAGCAGTTCTTC. Protein sequence: CASSYDPYNEQFF.

This clonotype was observed at least ten times. The V gene is TRBV19, the J gene TRBJ1-5, with 7 bases matching TRBD1. V shed 5 bases, J shed 3 bases, and the junction held 10 bases outside the gene matches. From germline, CDR1 is LNHDA and CDR2 SQIVND (reference sequence). This CDR3 comprises 16 residues. As DNA, the CDR3 is TGTGCCAGTAGTGCTCGCGGACAGGTAAACAATCAGCCCCAGCATTTT. Translating gives CASSARGQVNNQPQHF.

This clonotype was observed many times. The rearrangement joins TRBV7-9 to TRBJ1-2; no reliable D call. V lost 4 bases to trimming and J lost 2 bases, with 17 bases between them. The CDR3 sequence is 16 residues long. In germline, CDR1 is SEHNR, CDR2 FQNEAQ (reference sequence). The DNA for the CDR3 is TGTGCCAGCAGCTCTTCCGTGCGGGAATGGAACTATGGCTACACCTTC. Its translation is CASSSSVREWNYGYTF.

This clonotype appeared many times. The rearrangement joins TRBV5-4 to TRBJ2-1, with 12 positions matching TRBD2. CDR3 length: 16 residues. V dropped 3 bases and J dropped 4; count of bases not matched to a gene: 5. The germline CDR1 and CDR2 sequences are SGHNT and YYREEE (reference sequence). DNA for the CDR3: TGTGCCAGCAGCTCTAGCGGGAGGGGTGGGTACAATGAGCAGTTCTTC. Its protein product is CASSSSGRGGYNEQFF. The whole variable domain, filled in from reference TRBV5-4 and TRBJ2-1, reads ETGVTQSPTHLIKTRGQQVTLRCSSQSGHNTVSWYQQALGQGPQFIFQYYREEENGRGNFPPRFSGLQFPNYSSELNVNALELDDSALYLCASSSSGRGGYNEQFFGPGTRLTVL.

In the case of this clonotype: Being one base from a much bigger clone, this may be a read error. The chain couples TRBV6-1 to TRBJ2-7; 10 bases match TRBD2. The CDR3 consists of 17 residues. With 2 bases clipped from V and 4 bases from J, the junction kept 11 bases outside the gene matches. From germline, CDR1 is MNHNS and CDR2 SASEGT. The CDR3 DNA sequence: TGTGCCAGCAGTGAAACCTGGCTAGCGGGAGTGGTGTACGAGCAGTACTTC. Translated: CASSETWLAGVVYEQYF.

There are many counts of this clonotype. The gene calls are TRBV5-8 and TRBJ1-1; D might be TRBD1 (5 bases). Deletions cut 2 bases from V and 3 bases from J, with 8 bases between. The germline V gene has CDR1 SGHTS and CDR2 YDEGEE. The CDR3 totals 13 residues. The CDR3 region is CASSFGAYTEAFF. As DNA, the CDR3 is TGTGCCAGCAGCTTCGGGGCCTACACTGAAGCTTTCTTT.